This T cell receptor (beta chain) was recorded in a study of T cell repertoires in cytomegalovirus infection (dated by TCRdb to about 2019). For the study in its entirety: Because public TCR beta signatures pointed to carriage of CMV infection together with the matching HLA type, the HLA type of each donor mattered for the analysis. What the work shows at the level of the full study, not this receptor alone: The ex vivo response was dominated by HLA-C-restricted CMV-specific TCR beta clonotypes, which also provided the single most frequent clonotype in two of eight donors. Cumulative frequency of public TCR beta family members discriminated carriers of CMV infection plus the relevant HLA type in this cohort and an independent approximately 350-donor cohort.

TCRdb lists the instrument as Illumina HiSeq 1500. Through fastp at Q25 and MiXCR, TCRdb rebuilt clones from the public reads, retaining in-frame beta chains. Rows are unified per CDR3 protein, each entry keeping the most common DNA and genes. The sample table holds about 150,000 distinct CDR3 sequences, of which approximately 17% were seen once. The biggest ten clones account for roughly a sixth of the sample. With respect to this clonotype: This clone's antigen is unknown. Base quality data are lacking; no much larger clone is found one base away.

The CDR1 and CDR2 encoded by the germline V gene are SGHTA and FQGNSA. Including cysteine and phenylalanine, the CDR3 has 15 amino acids. The only DNA kept is the CDR3, 45 bases in frame from the first base. Trimming costs V 5 bases and J 8 bases, and their ends lie 21 bases apart. The source is a human donor in good health (CMV status not recorded). Some clones in this sample may be carry-over from other donors' samples. The material sequenced was CD8+ T cells from PBMCs. This receptor chain uses TRBV7-2 and TRBJ1-2, with TRBD1 tentatively as D gene (5 bases match). The CDR3 region reads CASSPSKGDFEGYTF. The DNA sequence is as follows: TGTGCCAGCAGCCCAAGTAAAGGGGACTTTGAGGGCTACACCTTC.